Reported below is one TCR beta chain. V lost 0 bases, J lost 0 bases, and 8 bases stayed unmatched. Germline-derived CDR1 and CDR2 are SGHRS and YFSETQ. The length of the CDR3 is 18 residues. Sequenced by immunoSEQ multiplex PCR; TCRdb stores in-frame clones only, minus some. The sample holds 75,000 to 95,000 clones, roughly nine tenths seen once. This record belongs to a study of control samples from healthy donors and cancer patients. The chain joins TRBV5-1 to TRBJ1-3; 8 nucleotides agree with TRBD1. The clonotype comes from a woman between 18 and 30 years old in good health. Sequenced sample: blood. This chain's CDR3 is CASSLAAGGFGSGNTIYF. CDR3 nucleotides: TGCGCCAGCAGCTTGGCGGCAGGGGGCTTCGGCTCTGGAAACACCATATATTTT.